Below are 16 T cell receptor beta chains sequenced from a single sample in a study of Graves' ophthalmopathy and Graves' hyperthyroidism. Amplified material comprised TCR beta CDR3 regions derived from RNA transcripts. RT-PCR was first run with HTBI primers, then multiplex PCR in a second round. TCRdb processed the multiplex PCR reads anew with MiXCR; each CDR3 protein has one entry. Counted here are hundreds of thousands of distinct CDR3 sequences, 35% to 45% occurring once; the ten biggest clones make up over 2.5%. The specimen was peripheral blood. Every receptor here comes from an adult man with Graves' ophthalmopathy.

This clonotype came up many times. V gene TRBV19 combines with J gene TRBJ1-2; D is uncertain. V was trimmed by 3 bases and J by 0 bases, leaving 17 bases between them. The CDR3 consists of 17 residues. CDR1 LNHDA and CDR2 SQIVND come from the germline V gene (reference sequence). This CDR3 reads CASSISLQKGPNYGYTF. CDR3 in DNA: TGTGCCAGTAGTATCTCGTTGCAGAAAGGTCCTAACTATGGCTACACCTTC.

Details on this clonotype: Given a much more abundant clone one base away, this may be a read error. The chain uses TRBV7-2 and TRBJ2-5, with 11 bases matching TRBD2. This CDR3 region has 16 residues. Germline V gene lookup returns CDR1 SGHTA and CDR2 FQGNSA. CDR3 sequence: CASSYGLAGTQETQHF. CDR3 coding DNA: TGTGCCAGCAGTTACGGACTAGCGGGTACACAAGAGACCCAGCACTTC. The full variable domain, its missing parts supplied by reference TRBV7-2 and TRBJ2-5, is GAGVSQSPSNKVTEKGKDVELRCDPISGHTALYWYRQSLGQGLEFLIYFQGNSAPDKSGLPSDRFSAERTGGSVSTLTIQRTQQEDSAVYLCASSYGLAGTQETQHFGPGTRLLVL.

This clonotype occurred many times. The rearrangement links TRBV5-8 to TRBJ1-1, with TRBD1 identical over 7 bases. CDR1 is SGHTS, CDR2 YDEGEE, per germline. V dropped 7 bases and J dropped 3; count of bases not matched to a gene: 6. The CDR3 spans 13 residues. CDR3 residues: CASRGTAHTEAFF. DNA of the CDR3: TGTGCCAGCCGCGGGACAGCTCACACTGAAGCTTTCTTT. The full variable domain, completed using reference TRBV5-8 and TRBJ1-1, is EAGVTQSPTHLIKTRGQQATLRCSPISGHTSVYWYQQALGLGLQFLLWYDEGEERNRGNFPPRFSGRQFPNYSSELNVNALELEDSALYLCASRGTAHTEAFFGQGTRLTVV.

The CDR3 DNA is TGTGCCAGCAGCCAGGGACTAGCGGGGCCGGCTCAGCCCCAGCATTTT. Translating it yields CASSQGLAGPAQPQHF. The V gene is TRBV7-2, the J gene TRBJ1-5; D is perhaps TRBD1 (5 bases). V was clipped by 5 bases and J by 6 bases, with 20 bases between them. This CDR3 contains 16 residues. Germline lookup yields CDR1 SGHTA and CDR2 FQGNSA.

Many counts were recorded for this clonotype. V usage is TRBV2 and J usage is TRBJ2-2; 7 positions agree with TRBD2. The V and J ends lost 10 bases and 6 bases, in that order; junction bases with no gene match: 5. Germline values: CDR1 SNHLY, CDR2 FYNNEI. The CDR3 has 12 amino acids. The CDR3 nucleotides read TGTGCCATTGTGGCGGGGGCCGGGGAGCTGTTTTTT. It specifies CAIVAGAGELFF.

The rearrangement uses TRBV2 and TRBJ1-6; no clear D gene. Trimming shortened V by 3 bases and J by 9 bases, and 9 bases separated the two germline ends. This CDR3 comprises 13 residues. CDR1 is SNHLY and CDR2 is FYNNEI in the germline V gene. This chain's CDR3 is CASSDRGSSPLHF. CDR3 coding DNA: TGTGCCAGCAGTGATCGAGGAAGTTCACCCCTCCACTTT.

V gene TRBV20-1 combines with J gene TRBJ2-3; maybe TRBD2 (5 bases). This CDR3 region has 11 residues. V shed 8 bases and J shed 4 bases, with 10 bases lying between them. Per the germline V gene, CDR1 is DFQATT and CDR2 is SNEGSKA (reference sequence). The CDR3 DNA reads TGCAGTACCCTAGCCGCAGATACGCAGTATTTT. This encodes CSTLAADTQYF.

The chain has TRBV7-2 and TRBJ2-2; TRBD1 is a possible D gene (5 bases). Germline CDR1 reads SGHTA; CDR2 reads FQGNSA. The length of the CDR3 is 13 residues. V was shortened by 3 bases and J by 8 bases, with 10 bases between the two germline ends. The chain's CDR3 is CASSFSGAGELFF. CDR3 in DNA: TGTGCCAGCAGCTTCTCTGGGGCGGGGGAGCTGTTTTTT.

The rearrangement links TRBV5-6 to TRBJ2-6; 7 bases fit TRBD1. CDR3 length equals 16 residues. Trimming took 9 bases from V and 0 from J; bases not matched to a gene: 9. Germline assignment: CDR1 SGHDT and CDR2 YYEEEE. DNA for the CDR3: TGTGCCAACAGACGGACAGGTCCCTCTGGGGCCAACGTCCTGACTTTC. It yields the protein CANRRTGPSGANVLTF. The complete variable domain, with remaining parts taken from reference TRBV5-6 and TRBJ2-6, reads DAGVTQSPTHLIKTRGQQVTLRCSPKSGHDTVSWYQQALGQGPQFIFQYYEEEERQRGNFPDRFSGHQFPNYSSELNVNALLLGDSALYLCANRRTGPSGANVLTFGAGSRLTVL.

In this sample, this clonotype turned up many times. The V gene is TRBV9, the J gene TRBJ2-5; maybe TRBD2 (6 bases). Trimming stripped 0 bases from V and 0 bases from J, with 15 bases between. Looked up from germline, CDR1 is SGDLS and CDR2 is YYNGEE. The CDR3 spans 17 residues. CDR3 loop: CASSVGGWSGYQETQYF. The CDR3 DNA reads TGTGCCAGCAGCGTAGGAGGGTGGAGCGGGTACCAAGAGACCCAGTACTTC.

This clonotype was detected many times. Germline is not matched at one junction end, which may reflect a read error. This sequence joins TRBV2 and TRBJ2-5, with D perhaps given as TRBD1 or TRBD2 (5 bases each). Germline V gives CDR1 SNHLY, CDR2 FYNNEI. This CDR3 comprises 13 residues. DNA for the CDR3: TGTGCCAGCAGGGGGGACGGCCAAGGGACCCAGTACTTC. It codes for CASRGDGQGTQYF.

The sample holds many counts of this clonotype. Written as DNA, the CDR3 is TGTGCCAGCAGTGAACAGAACACTGAAGCTTTCTTT. Protein product: CASSEQNTEAFF. The chain combines TRBV2 with TRBJ1-1; D remains unclear. CDR1 is SNHLY and CDR2 is FYNNEI in the germline V gene. With 2 bases removed from V and 1 base from J, the gap between germline ends came to 2 bases. This CDR3 comprises 12 residues.

In its sample, this clonotype was seen a few times. V gene TRBV16 combines with J gene TRBJ2-7; 8 nucleotides match TRBD1. The ends lost 0 bases at V and 2 bases at J; junction bases unmatched: 0. Germline CDR1 KGHSY, CDR2 FQNENV. There are 14 residues in the CDR3. The CDR3: CASSQSRGPYEQYF. The CDR3 nucleotides read TGTGCCAGCAGCCAATCCAGGGGGCCCTACGAGCAGTACTTC.

The V gene is TRBV24-1, the J gene TRBJ2-3, with 7 nucleotides matching TRBD1. Germline V CDR1 and CDR2: KGHDR, SFDVKD. With 4 bases clipped from V and 2 bases from J, the junction kept 8 bases outside the gene matches. The CDR3 extends over 16 amino acids. This CDR3 is CATSDTTGALTDTQYF. In DNA, the CDR3 is TGTGCCACCAGTGACACCACAGGGGCCCTCACAGATACGCAGTATTTT.

Worth noting for this clonotype: Since a much larger clone is just one base distant, this may be a read error. This chain uses TRBV2 with TRBJ2-7, with D tentatively TRBD1 (5 bases). This CDR3 is 10 amino acids long. The V gene's germline CDR1 is SNHLY and CDR2 FYNNEI. The CDR3 DNA follows: TGTGTCAGCAGGGCTGTCGAGCAGTACTTC. Protein: CVSRAVEQYF.

The rearrangement links TRBV20-1 to TRBJ2-7; D unresolved. The CDR3 length is 15 residues. V gave up 3 bases and J gave up 3 bases, with 18 bases separating them. Germline V gives CDR1 DFQATT, CDR2 SNEGSKA (reference sequence). CDR3 DNA sequence: TGCAGTGCTAGTCGCCAGGAGAACTATGGCTACGAGCAGTACTTC. The encoded protein is CSASRQENYGYEQYF.